This is a list of T cell receptor beta chains from one sample in a study of T-cell reconstitution after alpha-beta-depleted transplantation in children. TCRdb reprocessed the PCR reads via MiXCR and lists one record per CDR3 protein. The table lists 300,000 to 350,000 distinct CDR3 sequences, around 15% of them singletons, with around 38% in the top ten. The source was PBMCs, mostly from graft donor cells, collected 360 days after TCRalphabeta/CD19-depleted stem cell transplant. The source of these receptors is a male patient under 10 years old who had a stem cell transplant for acute lymphoblastic leukemia, so the T cells may come from the graft donor. The CDR3 runs from the conserved cysteine through the conserved F or W. Each record gives: J gene, V gene, D gene, clone size, CDR3 protein, CDR3 DNA. A D gene is named only where the DNA matches it firmly. Clone size appears in some rows only: once, few, many, or a class for an expanded clone.

J gene: TRBJ2-7
V gene: TRBV5-1
D gene: .
clone size: few
CDR3 protein: CASSLVSASSYEQYF
CDR3 DNA: TGCGCCAGCAGCTTGGTAAGCGCTAGTTCCTACGAGCAGTACTTC

J gene: TRBJ2-4
V gene: TRBV7-9
D gene: .
clone size: .
CDR3 protein: CASSLAVGGQGKYF
CDR3 DNA: TGTGCCAGCAGCTTAGCCGTGGGGGGGCAAGGGAAGTACTTC

J gene: TRBJ2-1
V gene: TRBV4-1
D gene: .
clone size: .
CDR3 protein: CASSRLDWGGSGLDEQFF
CDR3 DNA: TGCGCCAGCAGCCGTCTAGATTGGGGAGGAAGTGGCCTCGATGAGCAGTTCTTC

J gene: TRBJ2-4
V gene: TRBV3-1
D gene: TRBD1
clone size: few
CDR3 protein: CASSQAGQGWNIQYF
CDR3 DNA: TGTGCCAGCAGCCAAGCCGGACAGGGTTGGAACATTCAGTACTTC

J gene: TRBJ2-1
V gene: TRBV28
D gene: TRBD1
clone size: .
CDR3 protein: CASSLTHGTGATNEQFF
CDR3 DNA: TGTGCCAGCAGTCTAACCCACGGGACAGGGGCCACCAATGAGCAGTTCTTC

J gene: TRBJ1-5
V gene: TRBV28
D gene: .
clone size: many
CDR3 protein: CASSLRAKGPNQPQHF
CDR3 DNA: TGTGCCAGCAGTTTAAGGGCCAAGGGGCCAAATCAGCCCCAGCATTTT

J gene: TRBJ2-1
V gene: TRBV28
D gene: TRBD2
clone size: few
CDR3 protein: CASLSGRLVNEQFF
CDR3 DNA: TGTGCCAGTCTAAGCGGGAGACTTGTCAATGAGCAGTTCTTC

J gene: TRBJ2-2
V gene: TRBV27
D gene: TRBD1
clone size: few
CDR3 protein: CASSLYPWGDRVAGELFF
CDR3 DNA: TGTGCCAGCAGTTTATACCCATGGGGGGACAGGGTAGCCGGGGAGCTGTTTTTT

J gene: TRBJ2-3
V gene: TRBV3-1
D gene: TRBD2
clone size: .
CDR3 protein: CASSHLGTSGTDTQYF
CDR3 DNA: TGTGCCAGCAGCCACCTCGGGACTAGCGGGACAGATACGCAGTATTTT

J gene: TRBJ1-3
V gene: TRBV5-1
D gene: TRBD1
clone size: few
CDR3 protein: CASSLVGDSSGNTIYF
CDR3 DNA: TGCGCCAGCAGCTTGGTCGGGGACAGCTCTGGAAACACCATATATTTT

J gene: TRBJ2-5
V gene: TRBV24-1
D gene: TRBD2
clone size: few
CDR3 protein: CATSDTVSGGQETQYF
CDR3 DNA: TGTGCCACCAGTGATACCGTCTCGGGGGGGCAAGAGACCCAGTACTTC

J gene: TRBJ2-1
V gene: TRBV15
D gene: .
clone size: few
CDR3 protein: CATSSGPINEQFF
CDR3 DNA: TGTGCCACCAGCAGTGGCCCGATAAATGAGCAGTTCTTC

J gene: TRBJ2-1
V gene: TRBV9
D gene: TRBD2
clone size: few
CDR3 protein: CASSPRPGTRVNEQFF
CDR3 DNA: TGTGCCAGCAGCCCCCGCCCCGGGACTAGGGTAAATGAGCAGTTCTTC

J gene: TRBJ2-1
V gene: TRBV28
D gene: TRBD1
clone size: many
CDR3 protein: CASRLRDRPTNEQFF
CDR3 DNA: TGTGCCAGCAGGCTCCGGGACAGGCCTACAAATGAGCAGTTCTTC

J gene: TRBJ2-1
V gene: TRBV7-9
D gene: .
clone size: few
CDR3 protein: CASSLNPSYNEQFF
CDR3 DNA: TGTGCCAGCAGCTTAAATCCGAGCTACAATGAGCAGTTCTTC

J gene: TRBJ1-4
V gene: TRBV3-1
D gene: .
clone size: few
CDR3 protein: CASSQDSGTFAGKLFF
CDR3 DNA: TGTGCCAGCAGCCAAGATTCTGGGACCTTCGCGGGAAAACTGTTTTTT

J gene: TRBJ2-1
V gene: TRBV2
D gene: TRBD2
clone size: .
CDR3 protein: CASNNGLEGYNEQFF
CDR3 DNA: TGTGCCAGCAATAACGGACTAGAGGGCTACAATGAGCAGTTCTTC

J gene: TRBJ1-1
V gene: TRBV29-1
D gene: .
clone size: .
CDR3 protein: CSVIHPIQGMNTEAFF
CDR3 DNA: TGCAGCGTTATTCACCCAATTCAGGGTATGAACACTGAAGCTTTCTTT

J gene: TRBJ1-4
V gene: TRBV28
D gene: .
clone size: few
CDR3 protein: CASSLRGLATNEKLFF
CDR3 DNA: TGTGCCAGCAGTTTAAGGGGTCTTGCAACTAATGAAAAACTGTTTTTT

J gene: TRBJ2-3
V gene: TRBV28
D gene: .
clone size: many
CDR3 protein: CASSFRATDTQYF
CDR3 DNA: TGTGCCAGCAGTTTCAGGGCAACAGATACGCAGTATTTT

J gene: TRBJ2-2
V gene: TRBV4-3
D gene: .
clone size: .
CDR3 protein: CASSPYLMTGELFF
CDR3 DNA: TGCGCCAGCAGCCCGTACTTGATGACCGGGGAGCTGTTTTTT

J gene: TRBJ2-7
V gene: TRBV12-3/TRBV12-4
D gene: TRBD2
clone size: few
CDR3 protein: CASSFGPVGTRTYEQYF
CDR3 DNA: TGTGCCAGCAGTTTCGGTCCTGTCGGGACTAGGACCTACGAGCAGTACTTC